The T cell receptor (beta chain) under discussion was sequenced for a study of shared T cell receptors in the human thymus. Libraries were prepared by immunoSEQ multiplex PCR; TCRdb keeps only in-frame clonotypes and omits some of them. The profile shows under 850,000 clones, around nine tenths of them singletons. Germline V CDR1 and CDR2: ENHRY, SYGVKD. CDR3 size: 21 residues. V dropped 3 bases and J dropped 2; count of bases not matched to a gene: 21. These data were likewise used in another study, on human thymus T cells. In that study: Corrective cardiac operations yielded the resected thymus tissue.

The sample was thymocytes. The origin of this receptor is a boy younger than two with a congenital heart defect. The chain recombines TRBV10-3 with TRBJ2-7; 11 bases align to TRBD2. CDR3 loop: CAISDRYWVSGTSGDTYEQYF. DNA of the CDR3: TGTGCCATCAGTGATAGGTATTGGGTATCGGGGACTAGCGGAGACACCTACGAGCAGTACTTC.